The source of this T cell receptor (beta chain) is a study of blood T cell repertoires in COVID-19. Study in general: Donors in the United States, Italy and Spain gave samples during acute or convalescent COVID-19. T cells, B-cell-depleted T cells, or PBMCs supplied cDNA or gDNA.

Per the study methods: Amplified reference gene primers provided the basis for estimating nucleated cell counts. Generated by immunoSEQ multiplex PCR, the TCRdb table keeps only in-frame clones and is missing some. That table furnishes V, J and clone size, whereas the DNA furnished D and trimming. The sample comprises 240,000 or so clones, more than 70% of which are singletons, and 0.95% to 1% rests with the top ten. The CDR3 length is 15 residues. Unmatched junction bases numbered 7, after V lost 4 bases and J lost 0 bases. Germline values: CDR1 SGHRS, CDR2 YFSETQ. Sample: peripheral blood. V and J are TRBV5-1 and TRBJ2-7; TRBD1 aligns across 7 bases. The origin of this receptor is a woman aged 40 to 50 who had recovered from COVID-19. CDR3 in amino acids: CASSDGTVSSYEQYF. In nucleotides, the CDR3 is TGCGCCAGCAGCGACGGGACAGTGAGCTCCTACGAGCAGTACTTC.